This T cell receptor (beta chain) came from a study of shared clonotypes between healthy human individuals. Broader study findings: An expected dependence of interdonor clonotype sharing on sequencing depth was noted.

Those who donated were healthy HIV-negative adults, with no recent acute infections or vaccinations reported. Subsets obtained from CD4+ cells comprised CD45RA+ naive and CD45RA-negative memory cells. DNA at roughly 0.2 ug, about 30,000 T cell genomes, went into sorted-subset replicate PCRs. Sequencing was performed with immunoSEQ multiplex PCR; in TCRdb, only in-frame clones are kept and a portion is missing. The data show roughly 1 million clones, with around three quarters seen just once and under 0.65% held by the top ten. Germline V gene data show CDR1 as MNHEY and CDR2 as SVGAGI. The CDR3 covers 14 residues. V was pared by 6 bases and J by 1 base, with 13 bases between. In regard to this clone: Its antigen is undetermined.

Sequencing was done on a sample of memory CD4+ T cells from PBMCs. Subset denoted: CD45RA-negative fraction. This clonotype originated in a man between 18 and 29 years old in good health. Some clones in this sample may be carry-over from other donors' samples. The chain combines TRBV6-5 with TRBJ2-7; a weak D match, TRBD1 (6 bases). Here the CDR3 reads CASSKQGNSYEQYF. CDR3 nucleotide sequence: TGTGCCAGCAGCAAACAGGGCAATTCCTACGAGCAGTACTTC.